The 24 T cell receptor beta chains in this list originate from one sample, sequenced in a study of CD8+ T cells in alopecia areata. RNA extraction and reverse transcription yielded cDNA as sequencing template. This table comes from immunoSEQ multiplex PCR, and its TCRdb copy is limited to in-frame clones, with some not included. The table lists 200,000 to 250,000 clones, 50% to 60% of them singletons. The sequencing used CD4+ T cells sorted from blood, collected at week 0. These receptors were collected from a human donor with alopecia areata.

The chain recombines TRBV7-9 with TRBJ2-1, with D perhaps being TRBD1 or TRBD2 (5 bases each). Germline CDR1 and CDR2: SEHNR and FQNEAQ (reference sequence). The CDR3 is 16 residues long. The V end lost 4 bases, the J end lost 9 bases, and 22 bases lay between the germline ends. Written as DNA, the CDR3 is TGTGCCAGCAGCTCACACCGAGGGGTGGAGAATCCTGAGCAGTTCTTC. The encoded protein is CASSSHRGVENPEQFF.

The V call is TRBV6-1, the J call TRBJ2-3; 7 bases align to TRBD1. CDR3 length: 14 residues. Germline CDR1 MNHNS, CDR2 SASEGT. V shed 6 bases, J shed 3 bases, and the junction held 6 bases outside the gene matches. CDR3 protein: CASSTDRETDTQYF. The CDR3, as DNA: TGTGCCAGCAGCACCGACAGGGAAACAGATACGCAGTATTTT.

This clone occurred a few times. A much more abundant neighbour one base away suggests this may be a read error. Other DNA sequences in the sample encode the same CDR3. V usage is TRBV13 and J usage is TRBJ2-3; D gene uncertain. The germline V gene has CDR1 PRHDT and CDR2 FYEKMQ (reference sequence). The V end was cut by 4 bases, the J end by 2 bases, with 1 base between. The CDR3 runs 11 residues. CDR3 DNA sequence: TGTGCCAGCAGCTCCACAGATACGCAGTATTTT. This gives the protein CASSSTDTQYF.

The rearrangement joins TRBV6-6 to TRBJ2-2; D not resolved. This CDR3 is 16 amino acids long. CDR1 and CDR2 (germline): MNHNY, SVGAGI (reference sequence). The germline V and J ends were trimmed by 0 bases and 5 bases, with 13 bases remaining between them. CDR3 protein: CASSYSNTYSTGELFF. As DNA, the CDR3 is TGTGCCAGCAGTTACTCGAACACGTATTCTACCGGGGAGCTGTTTTTT.

This clone was detected only a few times. This chain connects TRBV9 to TRBJ1-2, with D tentatively TRBD1 (6 bases). This CDR3 region has 13 residues. Germline lookup yields CDR1 SGDLS and CDR2 YYNGEE. V gave up 4 bases and J gave up 0 bases, with 7 bases separating them. The CDR3 nucleotides read TGTGCCAGCAGCACAGGGTCTAACTATGGCTACACCTTC. This translates into CASSTGSNYGYTF.

The chain joins TRBV29-1 to TRBJ1-1, with D perhaps matching TRBD1 (5 bases). V lost 7 bases, J lost 4 bases, and 7 bases lay in between. This CDR3 has 10 residues. Germline V CDR1 and CDR2: SQVTM, ANQGSEA. In nucleotides, the CDR3 is TGCAGCGCCGGGGCCACTGAAGCTTTCTTT. This gives the protein CSAGATEAFF.

This clone was observed a handful of times. This chain joins TRBV29-1 and TRBJ1-1; possibly TRBD1 for D (5 bases). Germline assignment: CDR1 SQVTM and CDR2 ANQGSEA. This CDR3 spans 14 amino acids. Trimming removed 0 bases from V and 1 base from J, with 9 bases in between. The CDR3 region has the DNA TGCAGCGTTGAAGAGGGGGGGAGGAACACTGAAGCTTTCTTT. As protein: CSVEEGGRNTEAFF.

This clone was found a few times. CDR3 in amino acids: CASSQDGTHSGANVLTF. The CDR3, as DNA: TGTGCCAGCAGCCAAGATGGGACCCATTCTGGGGCCAACGTCCTGACTTTC. The chain employs TRBV4-2 and TRBJ2-6; D is possibly TRBD1 or TRBD2 (5 bases each). The germline CDR1 and CDR2 sequences are LGHNA and YNFKEQ. V was cut by 0 bases and J by 1 base, with 10 bases left in between. This CDR3 has 17 residues.

This clone was picked up one time. The rearrangement links TRBV19 to TRBJ2-5; 14 nucleotides match TRBD2. Germline CDR1 and CDR2: LNHDA and SQIVND (reference sequence). The CDR3 consists of 17 residues. With V trimmed by 6 bases and J by 5 bases, 11 bases remained unmatched. CDR3: CASSRGGTSGRAETQYF. CDR3 nucleotides: TGTGCCAGTAGCCGGGGTGGGACTAGCGGGAGAGCGGAGACCCAGTACTTC.

This clone has only a few counts. The V and J genes are TRBV5-1 and TRBJ2-5; 9 bases are shared with TRBD1. Germline V CDR1 and CDR2: SGHRS, YFSETQ. V gave up 0 bases and J gave up 4 bases; unmatched junction bases: 10. The CDR3 spans 17 residues. The CDR3 loop is CASSLAGTGRERETQYF. The CDR3 coding sequence is TGCGCCAGCAGCTTGGCCGGGACAGGGAGAGAAAGAGAGACCCAGTACTTC.

This clone was recorded a few times. The sample holds other DNA sequences that translate to the same CDR3. This chain joins TRBV29-1 and TRBJ1-1; D is undetermined. Deletions cut 4 bases from V and 1 base from J, with 4 bases between. Per the germline V gene, CDR1 is SQVTM and CDR2 is ANQGSEA. The CDR3 is 11 amino acids. The chain's CDR3 is CSVARNTEAFF. CDR3 sequence (DNA): TGCAGCGTTGCCAGGAACACTGAAGCTTTCTTT.

CDR3 sequence reads: CASSLDPGQGNQPQHF. The CDR3 coding sequence is TGTGCCAGCAGCTTAGACCCGGGACAGGGCAATCAGCCCCAGCATTTT. The chain employs TRBV7-7 and TRBJ1-5, with 8 bases identical to TRBD1. The CDR3 length is 16 residues. Germline trimming cut 1 base from V and 2 bases from J; bases unmatched to any gene: 4. The germline V gene encodes CDR1 SSHAT and CDR2 FNYEAQ (reference sequence).

This clone was detected a few times. In nucleotides, the CDR3 is TGTGCCTGGAGTGTTGCGGGTGAGCAGTTCTTC. This sequence encodes CAWSVAGEQFF. The chain recombines TRBV30 with TRBJ2-1; D perhaps matches TRBD2 (5 bases). The germline V and J ends were trimmed by 0 bases and 9 bases, with 6 bases remaining between them. CDR1 is GTSNPN, CDR2 SVGIG, per germline (reference sequence). The CDR3 contains 11 residues. The variable domain in full, with the rest retrieved from reference TRBV30 and TRBJ2-1, is SQTIHQWPATLVQPVGSPLSLECTVEGTSNPNLYWYRQAAGRGLQLLFYSVGIGQISSEVPQNLSASRPQDRQFILSSKKLLLSDSGFYLCAWSVAGEQFFGPGTRLTVL.

This clone was counted a few times. Other DNA variants within this sample encode the same CDR3. The rearrangement joins TRBV30 to TRBJ1-2; the D gene is possibly TRBD1 (5 bases). The germline CDR1 and CDR2 sequences are GTSNPN and SVGIG (reference sequence). The V gene lost 0 bases and the J gene lost 4 bases, with 6 bases spanning the gap. The CDR3 has 12 amino acids. CDR3 in amino acids: CAWSVGGYGYTF. The CDR3 coding sequence is TGTGCCTGGAGTGTGGGGGGCTATGGCTACACCTTC.

The V and J genes are TRBV5-1 and TRBJ2-2; no reliable D call. Deletions cut 6 bases from V and 4 bases from J, with 13 bases between. The CDR3 is 14 amino acids. Germline V gene lookup returns CDR1 SGHRS and CDR2 YFSETQ. CDR3 loop: CASKMGASTGELFF. The CDR3 nucleotides read TGCGCCAGCAAGATGGGTGCGAGCACCGGGGAGCTGTTTTTT. Drawing the rest from reference TRBV5-1 and TRBJ2-2, the complete variable domain is KAGVTQTPRYLIKTRGQQVTLSCSPISGHRSVSWYQQTPGQGLQFLFEYFSETQRNKGNFPGRFSGRQFSNSRSEMNVSTLELGDSALYLCASKMGASTGELFFGEGSRLTVL.

The V and J genes are TRBV5-1 and TRBJ1-1; D call uncertain. The CDR3 extends over 15 amino acids. Germline V gene data show CDR1 as SGHRS and CDR2 as YFSETQ. Trimming removed 0 bases from V and 5 bases from J, with 14 bases in between. The CDR3 is CASSLALEGPTEAFF. CDR3 in DNA: TGCGCCAGCAGCTTGGCCTTGGAGGGCCCGACTGAAGCTTTCTTT. Full variable domain (rest looked up from reference TRBV5-1 and TRBJ1-1): KAGVTQTPRYLIKTRGQQVTLSCSPISGHRSVSWYQQTPGQGLQFLFEYFSETQRNKGNFPGRFSGRQFSNSRSEMNVSTLELGDSALYLCASSLALEGPTEAFFGQGTRLTVV.

The chain is built from TRBV7-2 and TRBJ1-2; D unclear. The germline V gene encodes CDR1 SGHTA and CDR2 FQGNSA. Between the trimmed V and J ends, which lost 5 bases and 2 bases, there was a span of 9 bases. The CDR3 consists of 13 residues. The CDR3 coding sequence is TGTGCCAGCAGCCCACAGCTAAACTATGGCTACACCTTC. It specifies CASSPQLNYGYTF.

The rearrangement uses TRBV30 and TRBJ1-4; the D gene is possibly TRBD1 (6 bases). Trimming took 4 bases from V and 7 from J, leaving 16 bases between them. Germline CDR1 reads GTSNPN; CDR2 reads SVGIG (reference sequence). The CDR3 is 14 amino acids. As DNA, the CDR3 is TGTGCCTGGACCGCTACAGGGTCGGGTGAAAAACTGTTTTTT. This codes for CAWTATGSGEKLFF. The whole variable domain, filled in from reference TRBV30 and TRBJ1-4, reads SQTIHQWPATLVQPVGSPLSLECTVEGTSNPNLYWYRQAAGRGLQLLFYSVGIGQISSEVPQNLSASRPQDRQFILSSKKLLLSDSGFYLCAWTATGSGEKLFFGSGTQLSVL.

The V call is TRBV2, the J call TRBJ2-3; D not certain. The ends were cut back, 7 bases at V and 5 bases at J, with 16 bases in the middle. Germline CDR1 reads SNHLY; CDR2 reads FYNNEI. The CDR3 has 14 amino acids. The chain's CDR3 is CASKDRSIGDTQYF. Written as DNA, the CDR3 is TGTGCCAGCAAGGACCGCTCGATTGGAGATACGCAGTATTTT.

V and J are TRBV5-1 and TRBJ1-2; the D gene is possibly TRBD1 (6 bases). This CDR3 comprises 12 residues. The ends were cut back, 2 bases at V and 9 bases at J, with 11 bases in the middle. CDR1 is SGHRS, CDR2 YFSETQ, per germline. The CDR3 sequence: CASSLQGESYTF. CDR3 DNA sequence: TGCGCCAGCAGCTTACAGGGTGAAAGCTACACCTTC.

In its sample, this clone was seen a few times. The chain combines TRBV7-3 with TRBJ1-2; TRBD1 agrees at 7 bases. The trim removed 5 bases at V and 3 bases at J, leaving 3 bases unmatched. The germline CDR1 and CDR2 sequences are SGHTA and FQGTGA. The length of the CDR3 is 13 residues. The CDR3 DNA sequence: TGTGCCAGCAGCCCCGGACAGGACTATGGCTACACCTTC. Amino acids: CASSPGQDYGYTF. The whole variable domain, filled in from reference TRBV7-3 and TRBJ1-2, reads GAGVSQTPSNKVTEKGKYVELRCDPISGHTALYWYRQSLGQGPEFLIYFQGTGAADDSGLPNDRFFAVRPEGSVSTLKIQRTERGDSAVYLCASSPGQDYGYTFGSGTRLTVV.

This chain uses TRBV25-1 with TRBJ2-3; D gene unclear. From germline, CDR1 is MGHDK and CDR2 SYGVNS. The CDR3 is 14 residues long. Trimming took off 8 bases at V and 2 bases at J, with 14 bases between the two ends. The CDR3 region has the DNA TGTGCCAGCCTTTCCTCTGACAACACAGATACGCAGTATTTT. This gives the protein CASLSSDNTDTQYF.

Turning to this clone: Other DNA sequences of this sample code for an identical CDR3. This chain joins TRBV9 and TRBJ1-5; D gene uncertain. CDR1 is SGDLS, CDR2 YYNGEE, per germline. V dropped 0 bases and J dropped 6 bases, with 7 bases sitting between them. The CDR3 spans 13 residues. CDR3 sequence (DNA): TGTGCCAGCAGCGTAGGCGGGGTTCAGCCCCAGCATTTT. This sequence encodes CASSVGGVQPQHF.

In regard to this clone: The sample contains more than one DNA sequence encoding this CDR3. The J gene is TRBJ2-2, the V gene TRBV7-7, with 7 positions matching TRBD2. Germline V CDR1 and CDR2: SSHAT, FNYEAQ (reference sequence). V shed 2 bases and J 0 bases; nucleotides not matched to a gene: 3. The CDR3 sequence is 16 residues long. The CDR3, as DNA: TGTGCCAGCAGCTTAACGGGAGGCCCGAACACCGGGGAGCTGTTTTTT. It is translated as CASSLTGGPNTGELFF.